The next 2 T cell receptor beta chains were all read from a single sample in a study of T cells after yellow fever vaccination. TCRdb itself ran the 5' RACE reads through MiXCR, one entry per CDR3 protein. The repertoire holds approximately 110,000 distinct CDR3 sequences, 7% to 8.5% seen once, with roughly 27% in the top ten. The material sequenced was CD8+ T cells sorted from PBMCs, taken 45 days after the yellow fever booster vaccination. These receptors all come from a man younger than 45 who received the YFV17D yellow fever vaccine.

Ten or more counts support this clonotype. This chain uses TRBV6-1 with TRBJ2-1; no firm D call. The germline V gene encodes CDR1 MNHNS and CDR2 SASEGT. The V end was cut by 6 bases, the J end by 4 bases, with 16 bases between. The CDR3 has 15 residues. The CDR3 region has the DNA TGTGCCAGCAGGGTAGTAGAAGTACGGTACAATGAGCAGTTCTTC. Its protein is CASRVVEVRYNEQFF.

In regard to this clonotype: A single base separates this from a much larger clone, so it may be a read error. The rearrangement links TRBV20-1 to TRBJ1-1; D unclear. Germline CDR1 and CDR2: DFQATT and SNEGSKA (reference sequence). The V gene lost 5 bases and the J gene lost 11 bases, with 18 bases spanning the gap. The CDR3 is 12 amino acids. The CDR3 nucleotides are TGCAGTGCTCCCCTCAGCGGTCACGCCGCTTTCTTT. Its protein product is CSAPLSGHAAFF.